Below, 26 T cell receptor beta chains from the same sample are listed, as sequenced in a study of shared T cell receptors in the human thymus. Only in-frame clones appear in the TCRdb table, and some are missing; sequencing was by immunoSEQ multiplex PCR. Among 700,000 or so clones listed, approximately 85% were seen once. This same sample was also part of a study on human thymus T cells.

The sample was thymocytes. Receptors originate from a girl under two years old with a congenital heart defect.

This chain links TRBV28 with TRBJ1-2, with D possibly TRBD1 on 6 matching bases. Trimming shortened V by 5 bases and J by 6 bases, and 19 bases separated the two germline ends. Germline V gene lookup returns CDR1 MDHEN and CDR2 SYDVKM. CDR3 length: 15 residues. The CDR3: CASSITLLYRDGYTF. CDR3 bases: TGTGCCAGCAGTATCACCCTTCTCTACAGGGATGGCTACACCTTC.

This chain links TRBV6-1 with TRBJ1-2, with 7 bases that match TRBD1. The V gene's germline CDR1 is MNHNS and CDR2 SASEGT. The CDR3 is 13 residues long. Trimming at V came to 6 bases and at J to 7 bases, leaving 8 bases not matched to a gene. In nucleotides, the CDR3 is TGTGCCAGCAGAAGGGGGCAAAAGTGTGGCTACACCTTC. This sequence encodes CASRRGQKCGYTF.

This chain connects TRBV5-6 to TRBJ2-1; D may be TRBD2 (6 bases). The CDR3 is made up of 15 amino acids. V dropped 3 bases and J dropped 3 bases, with 13 bases sitting between them. Germline loops: CDR1 SGHDT, CDR2 YYEEEE. CDR3 amino acids: CASSWLATLYNEQFF. CDR3 sequence (DNA): TGTGCCAGCAGCTGGCTAGCGACACTCTACAATGAGCAGTTCTTC. Drawing the rest from reference TRBV5-6 and TRBJ2-1, the complete variable domain is DAGVTQSPTHLIKTRGQQVTLRCSPKSGHDTVSWYQQALGQGPQFIFQYYEEEERQRGNFPDRFSGHQFPNYSSELNVNALLLGDSALYLCASSWLATLYNEQFFGPGTRLTVL.

In regard to this clone: Other DNA variants within this sample encode the same CDR3. The chain uses TRBV27 and TRBJ1-2; 10 bases match TRBD1. The CDR3 is 16 amino acids. Germline V gives CDR1 MNHEY, CDR2 SMNVEV (reference sequence). V lost 0 bases, J lost 2 bases, and 3 bases stayed unmatched. The DNA of the CDR3 is TGTGCCAGCAGTTTATCCCGACAGGGGGCCAACTATGGCTACACCTTC. Translating it yields CASSLSRQGANYGYTF.

The chain couples TRBV6-1 to TRBJ1-3, with D uncertain. This CDR3 is built from 18 residues. Germline values: CDR1 MNHNS, CDR2 SASEGT. V lost 2 bases and J 0 bases, leaving 17 bases between the germline ends. The CDR3 coding sequence is TGTGCCAGCAGTGAATGGCGGGAACGGCCGAGCTCTGGAAACACCATATATTTT. Its protein product is CASSEWRERPSSGNTIYF.

This chain links TRBV5-4 with TRBJ2-3, with 7 bases that match TRBD2. CDR3 size: 15 residues. The germline gives CDR1 SGHNT, CDR2 YYREEE (reference sequence). The trim removed 4 bases at V and 0 bases at J, leaving 5 bases unmatched. CDR3 residues: CASSPFGGSTDTQYF. The DNA of the CDR3 is TGTGCCAGCAGCCCCTTCGGGGGGAGCACAGATACGCAGTATTTT.

This clone was seen once. The V call is TRBV2, the J call TRBJ1-4; no clear D. Germline loops: CDR1 SNHLY, CDR2 FYNNEI. The CDR3 length is 15 residues. V lost 3 bases and J lost 3, with 11 bases in between. The CDR3 nucleotides are TGTGCCAGCAGTGACGAGGGAAGGGCTAATGAAAAACTGTTTTTT. It encodes CASSDEGRANEKLFF.

V and J are TRBV15 and TRBJ1-2; a weak D match, TRBD1 (5 bases). Germline lookup yields CDR1 LNHNV and CDR2 YYDKDF (reference sequence). The CDR3 totals 18 residues. V was pared by 0 bases and J by 5 bases, with 22 bases between. CDR3 sequence: CATSRDPSGDRFWYGYTF. The CDR3 nucleotides are TGTGCCACCAGCAGAGATCCGTCGGGGGACCGCTTCTGGTATGGCTACACCTTC.

This rearrangement joins TRBV5-1 to TRBJ1-1; D gene uncertain. The V end lost 0 bases, the J end lost 4 bases, and 13 bases lay between the germline ends. This CDR3 is 15 amino acids long. Germline V lookup: CDR1 SGHRS, CDR2 YFSETQ. The CDR3 sequence: CASSLEPIPGTEAFF. CDR3 DNA: TGCGCCAGCAGCTTGGAACCTATCCCGGGCACTGAAGCTTTCTTT.

This chain links TRBV6-5 with TRBJ1-1; D call uncertain. Trimming cost V 7 bases and J 3 bases, with 12 bases left between them. CDR1 is MNHEY and CDR2 is SVGAGI in the germline V gene. The CDR3 has 13 residues. The CDR3 sequence: CASTGSQYTEAFF. The CDR3 nucleotides read TGTGCCAGCACGGGATCACAGTACACTGAAGCTTTCTTT.

This chain uses TRBV6-6 with TRBJ1-2; D perhaps matches TRBD1 (6 bases). The ends were cut back, 2 bases at V and 5 bases at J, with 12 bases in the middle. This CDR3 has 14 amino acids. Germline V gene data show CDR1 as MNHNY and CDR2 as SVGAGI (reference sequence). The CDR3 region is CASSYSPTGYGYTF. For the CDR3, the DNA is TGTGCCAGCAGTTACAGCCCTACAGGGTATGGCTACACCTTC.

With respect to this clone: The junction departs from the called germline gene at one end, perhaps through a read error. The V gene is TRBV19, the J gene TRBJ1-1; 8 nucleotides agree with TRBD1. Germline assignment: CDR1 LNHDA and CDR2 SQIVND (reference sequence). The CDR3 covers 16 residues. Here the CDR3 reads CVSSATGEAQNTEAFF. As DNA, the CDR3 is TGTGTCAGTAGCGCGACAGGGGAAGCTCAGAACACTGAAGCTTTCTTT.

The chain has TRBV6-1 and TRBJ2-5, with D perhaps matching TRBD2 (7 bases). The germline V gene has CDR1 MNHNS and CDR2 SASEGT. The V gene lost 3 bases and the J gene lost 0 bases, with 17 bases spanning the gap. CDR3 length equals 17 residues. The CDR3 DNA follows: TGTGCCAGCAGTGATTTACCCGGGGGGCTGTACCAAGAGACCCAGTACTTC. Translating gives CASSDLPGGLYQETQYF.

This chain connects TRBV6-6 to TRBJ2-7, with 7 bases aligning to TRBD1. In germline, CDR1 is MNHNY, CDR2 SVGAGI (reference sequence). The CDR3 has 14 amino acids. The V gene end was trimmed by 6 bases and the J gene end by 4 bases; junction bases not matched to a gene: 9. CDR3 region: CASSFGTDRYEQYF. CDR3 DNA sequence: TGTGCCAGCAGCTTCGGGACAGACAGGTACGAGCAGTACTTC.

The chain combines TRBV7-9 with TRBJ2-2; D perhaps matches TRBD2 (5 bases). Germline CDR1 is SEHNR and CDR2 is FQNEAQ (reference sequence). The CDR3 sequence is 14 residues long. Trimming removed 4 bases from V and 7 bases from J, with 13 bases in between. The CDR3 coding sequence is TGTGCCAGCAGCTCTCGAGGGTCTGTCGGGGAGCTGTTTTTT. Translated, it gives CASSSRGSVGELFF.

V gene TRBV19 combines with J gene TRBJ1-2; TRBD1 matches 7 bases. This CDR3 is built from 17 residues. In germline, CDR1 is LNHDA, CDR2 SQIVND (reference sequence). The V gene end was trimmed by 4 bases and the J gene end by 2 bases; junction bases not matched to a gene: 13. The CDR3 protein is CASSTLSGDRANYGYTF. In DNA form, the CDR3 reads TGTGCCAGTAGTACCCTCTCCGGGGACAGAGCCAACTATGGCTACACCTTC.

The V gene is TRBV10-3, the J gene TRBJ2-3, with 9 positions matching TRBD2. Germline V gene data show CDR1 as ENHRY and CDR2 as SYGVKD. CDR3 length: 16 amino acids. Losses at the gene ends were 10 bases for V and 1 base for J; bases not matched to a gene: 12. CDR3: CATSWRQRGGTDTQYF. CDR3 bases: TGTGCCACCTCCTGGAGGCAGCGGGGGGGCACAGATACGCAGTATTTT.

Only one count was recorded for this clone. The chain carries TRBV7-2 and TRBJ1-2; D is unclear. Germline values: CDR1 SGHTA, CDR2 FQGNSA. The CDR3 is 16 residues long. The germline V and J ends were trimmed by 2 bases and 1 base, with 14 bases remaining between them. The CDR3 is CASSLLPGKDNYGYTF. CDR3 nucleotides: TGTGCCAGCAGCTTACTACCGGGAAAGGATAACTATGGCTACACCTTC.

The V call is TRBV6-5, the J call TRBJ1-2, with TRBD1 identical over 7 bases. With 4 bases clipped from V and 6 bases from J, the junction kept 2 bases outside the gene matches. Germline values: CDR1 MNHEY, CDR2 SVGAGI. The CDR3 totals 12 residues. The CDR3 reads CASSSQGDGYTF. The CDR3 region has the DNA TGTGCCAGCAGTTCTCAGGGGGATGGCTACACCTTC.

The V call is TRBV6-1, the J call TRBJ1-2; tentative D call: TRBD1 (6 bases). Trimming took 3 bases from V and 7 from J, leaving 30 bases between them. Per the germline V gene, CDR1 is MNHNS and CDR2 is SASEGT. The CDR3 runs to 19 residues. The CDR3 DNA is TGTGCCAGCAGTGACAATAGGGTCCCGGGACAAAGTCAGCGGATTGGCTACACCTTC. Its translation is CASSDNRVPGQSQRIGYTF.

The CDR3 region has the DNA TGTGCCAGCAGCGTAGAAGCGGGGGCCCAGGGAGACAATGAGCAGTTCTTC. Its translation is CASSVEAGAQGDNEQFF. The V call is TRBV9, the J call TRBJ2-1, with 8 bases fitting TRBD2. Germline CDR1 reads SGDLS; CDR2 reads YYNGEE. V gave up 0 bases and J gave up 5 bases; unmatched junction bases: 10. CDR3 length: 17 amino acids. Supplemented by reference TRBV9 and TRBJ2-1, the full variable domain reads DSGVTQTPKHLITATGQRVTLRCSPRSGDLSVYWYQQSLDQGLQFLIQYYNGEERAKGNILERFSAQQFPDLHSELNLSSLELGDSALYFCASSVEAGAQGDNEQFFGPGTRLTVL.

This rearrangement joins TRBV19 to TRBJ2-7; no reliable D call. V dropped 5 bases and J dropped 2 bases, with 16 bases sitting between them. The CDR3 totals 15 residues. Germline V gene lookup returns CDR1 LNHDA and CDR2 SQIVND (reference sequence). The CDR3 loop reads CASSPQIVGAYEQYF. Here the CDR3 DNA reads TGTGCCAGTAGTCCCCAAATTGTGGGCGCCTACGAGCAGTACTTC.

This chain connects TRBV6-4 to TRBJ2-1; 8 nucleotides match TRBD1. V was clipped by 6 bases and J by 6 bases; unmatched bases: 13. The CDR3 sequence is 16 residues long. CDR1 and CDR2 from the germline V gene are MRHNA and SNTAGT. CDR3 bases: TGTGCCAGCAGCCCGGCCGGGACAGGTACCCTCAATGAGCAGTTCTTC. Protein sequence: CASSPAGTGTLNEQFF.

The chain couples TRBV4-1 to TRBJ1-1, with 7 bases aligning to TRBD1. Trimming at V came to 2 bases and at J to 8 bases, leaving 11 bases not matched to a gene. From germline, CDR1 is MGHRA and CDR2 YSYEKL. CDR3 size: 15 residues. CDR3 sequence: CASSQTTTGADEAFF. DNA of the CDR3: TGCGCCAGCAGCCAAACAACTACAGGGGCCGACGAAGCTTTCTTT.

V usage is TRBV19 and J usage is TRBJ1-4; 9 bases line up with TRBD1. V dropped 5 bases and J dropped 5; count of bases not matched to a gene: 3. The CDR3 covers 14 residues. Per the germline V gene, CDR1 is LNHDA and CDR2 is SQIVND (reference sequence). The CDR3 region is CASSAGQGNEKLFF. In nucleotides, the CDR3 is TGTGCCAGTAGTGCTGGACAGGGGAATGAAAAACTGTTTTTT.

This clone came up a few times. The rearrangement joins TRBV19 to TRBJ1-1; D gene uncertain. The CDR3 runs to 15 residues. The ends were cut back, 4 bases at V and 0 bases at J, with 12 bases in the middle. CDR1 is LNHDA and CDR2 is SQIVND in the germline V gene (reference sequence). CDR3 protein: CASSTNYFMNTEAFF. For the CDR3, the DNA is TGTGCCAGTAGTACCAACTACTTCATGAACACTGAAGCTTTCTTT.